The 22 T cell receptor beta chains presented below share a single source sample, sequenced in a study of blood T cell repertoires in COVID-19 (dated by TCRdb to 2020 to 2022). Preparation of the library involved the immunoSEQ multiplex PCR assay. The immuneACCESS repertoire file appears here via TCRdb, limited to in-frame rearrangements. These files lack a portion of the clones; in checked studies, under half of the deficit traces to unresolved V genes, and the cause of the others is not known. The sample table lists about 190,000 clones, roughly 82% of them with a count of one. The top ten constitute 5% to 7% of the sample. The sample was PBMCs or T cells enriched from blood (not recorded which). Receptors were obtained from a man in his forties with acute COVID-19.

The chain is built from TRBV3-1 (or the pseudogene TRBV3-2) and TRBJ2-4; D is unresolved. This CDR3 has 12 residues. With 0 bases removed from V and 16 bases from J, the gap between germline ends came to 13 bases. Germline V gives CDR1 LGHDT, CDR2 YNNKEL (reference sequence). As DNA, the CDR3 is TGTGCCAGCAGCCAAGACCAGGCTTCCCCTTACTTC. Translated: CASSQDQASPYF.

This sequence joins TRBV9 and TRBJ1-2; TRBD1 might be the D (5 bases). This CDR3 spans 14 amino acids. CDR1 is SGDLS and CDR2 is YYNGEE in the germline V gene. V lost 3 bases, J lost 3 bases, and 12 bases lay in between. CDR3 sequence (DNA): TGTGCCAGCAGCGAAGCAGGGCTGGACTATGGCTACACCTTC. Translation: CASSEAGLDYGYTF.

The rearrangement uses TRBV11-1 and TRBJ2-5, with a weak D call TRBD2 (6 bases). The CDR3 sequence is 13 residues long. V lost 6 bases to trimming and J lost 5 bases, with 13 bases between them. Germline V gene sequence: CDR1 SGHAT, CDR2 FQDESV (reference sequence). The CDR3 nucleotides read TGTGCCAGCAGATGGAGCGCGGGGGAGACCCAGTACTTC. Protein product: CASRWSAGETQYF. Full variable domain (missing parts from reference TRBV11-1 and TRBJ2-5): EAEVAQSPRYKITEKSQAVAFWCDPISGHATLYWYRQILGQGPELLVQFQDESVVDDSQLPKDRFSAERLKGVDSTLKIQPAELGDSAMYLCASRWSAGETQYFGPGTRLLVL.

The chain is built from TRBV24-1 and TRBJ2-3; 8 nucleotides match TRBD2. The germline gives CDR1 KGHDR, CDR2 SFDVKD. The CDR3 is 13 residues long. Trimming cost V 7 bases and J 2 bases; bases outside gene matches: 1. The CDR3 nucleotides read TGTGCCACCAGCGGGAGGGCCACAGATACGCAGTATTTT. Translating gives CATSGRATDTQYF.

The chain is built from TRBV21-1 and TRBJ1-4. TRBV21-1 is tagged as a pseudogene. The CDR3 sequence is 11 residues long. The CDR3 nucleotides read TGTGCCAGCAGCCTGAATGAAAAACTGTTTTTT. As protein: CASSLNEKLFF.

This sequence joins TRBV7-3 and TRBJ1-1; weak D call: TRBD1 (6 bases). CDR3 length: 21 amino acids. Trimming stripped 1 base from V and 0 bases from J, with 27 bases between. Germline V lookup: CDR1 SGHTA, CDR2 FQGTGA. The CDR3 region has the DNA TGTGCCAGCAGCTTAAACTCCCCCCGCGGTGGGGGGAGGGGGGTGAACACTGAAGCTTTCTTT. It is translated as CASSLNSPRGGGRGVNTEAFF.

This clone turned up a few times. The chain joins TRBV14 to TRBJ2-7; D may be TRBD2 (6 bases). Trimming left V 4 bases short and J 5 bases short, with 12 bases between. This CDR3 has 13 residues. Per the germline V gene, CDR1 is SGHDN and CDR2 is FVKESK. CDR3 protein: CASSRGAPHEQYF. The CDR3 nucleotides are TGTGCCAGCAGCCGCGGGGCTCCCCACGAGCAGTACTTC.

The chain uses TRBV7-2 and TRBJ1-4; no definite D call. Trimming stripped 5 bases from V and 7 bases from J, with 17 bases between. The germline gives CDR1 SGHTA, CDR2 FQGNSA. The CDR3 covers 15 residues. The CDR3 region has the DNA TGTGCCAGCAGCGCGGAGATCAATCGGGGTGAAAAACTGTTTTTT. Translating gives CASSAEINRGEKLFF. The full variable domain, with the rest looked up from reference TRBV7-2 and TRBJ1-4, is GAGVSQSPSNKVTEKGKDVELRCDPISGHTALYWYRQSLGQGLEFLIYFQGNSAPDKSGLPSDRFSAERTGGSVSTLTIQRTQQEDSAVYLCASSAEINRGEKLFFGSGTQLSVL.

J is TRBJ2-7 and V is TRBV12-3 or TRBV12-4, with 7 nucleotides matching TRBD2. The CDR3 is 13 amino acids. The junction had 10 bases not matched to a gene; V was cut back by 7 bases and J by 7 bases. Here the CDR3 reads CASTLGGAGEQYF. The CDR3 region has the DNA TGTGCCAGCACCCTGGGAGGGGCAGGTGAGCAGTACTTC.

The chain is built from TRBV30 and TRBJ1-6, with TRBD1 matching over 9 bases. The CDR3 is 15 amino acids. The germline V gene encodes CDR1 GTSNPN and CDR2 SVGIG (reference sequence). The V and J ends lost 0 bases and 10 bases, in that order; junction bases with no gene match: 7. The CDR3 here is CAWSVRQGVGSPLHF. The CDR3 coding sequence is TGTGCCTGGAGTGTGCGACAGGGGGTTGGGTCACCCCTCCACTTT. The whole variable domain, filled in from reference TRBV30 and TRBJ1-6, reads SQTIHQWPATLVQPVGSPLSLECTVEGTSNPNLYWYRQAAGRGLQLLFYSVGIGQISSEVPQNLSASRPQDRQFILSSKKLLLSDSGFYLCAWSVRQGVGSPLHFGNGTRLTVT.

The chain recombines TRBV5-1 with TRBJ1-6; tentative D call: TRBD1 (5 bases). From germline, CDR1 is SGHRS and CDR2 YFSETQ. V was shortened by 4 bases and J by 9 bases, with 17 bases between the two germline ends. The CDR3 extends over 15 amino acids. The CDR3 nucleotides are TGCGCCAGCAGCCCGGAGGGGACGAACTCTTCACCCCTCCACTTT. Its protein product is CASSPEGTNSSPLHF.

The rearrangement joins TRBV11-2 to TRBJ2-3, with 7 bases aligning to TRBD1. This CDR3 region has 13 residues. V lost 7 bases and J lost 6; bases outside the gene matches: 7. Germline CDR1 is SGHAT and CDR2 is FQNNGV. The CDR3 DNA is TGTGCCAGCACTGGACAGGTGGGGGATACGCAGTATTTT. It is translated as CASTGQVGDTQYF. Variable domain in full (rest from reference TRBV11-2 and TRBJ2-3): EAGVAQSPRYKIIEKRQSVAFWCNPISGHATLYWYQQILGQGPKLLIQFQNNGVVDDSQLPKDRFSAERLKGVDSTLKIQPAKLEDSAVYLCASTGQVGDTQYFGPGTRLTVL.

In its sample, this clone was seen once. The chain is built from TRBV18 and TRBJ1-5; D possibly corresponds to TRBD1 (6 bases). The germline gives CDR1 KGHSH, CDR2 LQKENI. The CDR3 is 15 amino acids. Trimming took 3 bases from V and 3 from J, leaving 12 bases between them. DNA of the CDR3: TGTGCCAGCTCACCGTCCGGGACACACAATCAGCCCCAGCATTTT. Translated, it gives CASSPSGTHNQPQHF.

This sequence joins TRBV5-1 and TRBJ1-2; 9 nucleotides align to TRBD1. Per germline, CDR1 SGHRS and CDR2 YFSETQ. Germline trimming cut 4 bases from V and 6 bases from J; bases unmatched to any gene: 16. This CDR3 is built from 17 residues. The CDR3 sequence: CASSASGTGSHYNGYTF. CDR3 nucleotide sequence: TGCGCCAGCAGCGCTTCCGGGACAGGGTCTCATTACAATGGCTACACCTTC. The variable domain in full, with the rest retrieved from reference TRBV5-1 and TRBJ1-2, is KAGVTQTPRYLIKTRGQQVTLSCSPISGHRSVSWYQQTPGQGLQFLFEYFSETQRNKGNFPGRFSGRQFSNSRSEMNVSTLELGDSALYLCASSASGTGSHYNGYTFGSGTRLTVV.

This chain connects TRBV11-1 to TRBJ2-7, with D possibly TRBD2 on 5 matching bases. The CDR3 is 13 residues long. Germline loops: CDR1 SGHAT, CDR2 FQDESV (reference sequence). V lost 3 bases and J lost 4, with 10 bases in between. The CDR3 sequence: CASSFQTTYEQYF. In DNA, the CDR3 is TGTGCCAGCAGCTTCCAGACTACTTACGAGCAGTACTTC.

The V and J genes are TRBV19 and TRBJ2-7, with 8 bases that match TRBD2. The V segment lost 5 bases and the J segment 3 bases; nucleotides outside the gene matches: 6. From germline, CDR1 is LNHDA and CDR2 SQIVND (reference sequence). The CDR3 loop spans 14 amino acids. The CDR3 region is CASSPSGSIYEQYF. The CDR3 region has the DNA TGTGCCAGTAGTCCAAGCGGGAGTATCTACGAGCAGTACTTC.

The chain links TRBV5-1 to TRBJ2-7, with 7 bases that match TRBD1. In germline, CDR1 is SGHRS, CDR2 YFSETQ. J gave up 2 bases and V 3 bases, and 8 bases lay outside the gene matches. The CDR3 extends over 15 amino acids. CDR3 DNA: TGCGCCAGCAGCTCAGGTCGAACAGGGGCCTACGAGCAGTACTTC. It yields the protein CASSSGRTGAYEQYF. Full variable domain (outside the CDR3, taken from reference TRBV5-1 and TRBJ2-7): KAGVTQTPRYLIKTRGQQVTLSCSPISGHRSVSWYQQTPGQGLQFLFEYFSETQRNKGNFPGRFSGRQFSNSRSEMNVSTLELGDSALYLCASSSGRTGAYEQYFGPGTRLTVT.

This chain links TRBV18 with TRBJ2-6; unclear D gene. The CDR3 length is 13 residues. V was clipped by 6 bases and J by 0 bases, with 3 bases between them. Germline V gene sequence: CDR1 KGHSH, CDR2 LQKENI. CDR3 region: CASSYSGANVLTF. The CDR3 bases are TGTGCCAGCTCGTACTCTGGGGCCAACGTCCTGACTTTC.

This clone was recorded only once. The rearrangement links TRBV18 to TRBJ2-1; weak D call: TRBD2 (5 bases). The CDR3 totals 15 residues. Trimming took off 3 bases at V and 1 base at J, with 10 bases between the two ends. From germline, CDR1 is KGHSH and CDR2 LQKENI. CDR3 sequence reads: CASSPSGWSYNEQFF. The CDR3 coding sequence is TGTGCCAGCTCACCCTCGGGGTGGTCCTACAATGAGCAGTTCTTC.

This chain connects TRBV14 to TRBJ1-3; no clear D gene. V was trimmed by 3 bases and J by 6 bases, leaving 6 bases between them. The CDR3 extends over 12 amino acids. Germline assignment: CDR1 SGHDN and CDR2 FVKESK. The CDR3 sequence: CASSQYLNTIYF. CDR3 bases: TGTGCCAGCAGCCAGTACTTAAACACCATATATTTT.

V usage is TRBV15 and J usage is TRBJ1-6; D possibly corresponds to TRBD1 (5 bases). This CDR3 is built from 17 residues. V lost 1 base, J lost 7 bases, and 17 bases lay in between. Germline V lookup: CDR1 LNHNV, CDR2 YYDKDF (reference sequence). The CDR3 protein is CATSRVQGKGSNSPLHF. CDR3 DNA: TGTGCCACCAGCAGAGTTCAGGGAAAGGGATCGAATTCACCCCTCCACTTT.

The rearrangement uses TRBV4-2 and TRBJ1-2; no definite D call. In germline, CDR1 is LGHNA, CDR2 YNFKEQ. This CDR3 comprises 14 residues. Trimming removed 0 bases at V and 1 base at J, with 6 bases between. As DNA, the CDR3 is TGTGCCAGCAGCCAAGATGGAGTTAACTATGGCTACACCTTC. Its protein is CASSQDGVNYGYTF.